Listed here are 2 T cell receptor beta chains from one sample, sequenced in a study of blood T cell repertoires in COVID-19. Using immunoSEQ multiplex PCR, the repertoire was profiled, and TCRdb retains in-frame clones only, with some absent. The table has some 150,000 clones, just under 90% seen once; the top ten hold around 10%. Sequences were obtained from peripheral blood. Receptor source: a woman at least 80 years old with acute or convalescent COVID-19.

This chain links TRBV19 with TRBJ1-2; a possible D gene is TRBD1 (6 bases). V lost 3 bases, J lost 4 bases, and 12 bases lay in between. The CDR3 is made up of 14 amino acids. The germline CDR1 and CDR2 sequences are LNHDA and SQIVND (reference sequence). This CDR3 is CASSIVGGSYGYTF. CDR3 in DNA: TGTGCCAGTAGTATCGTTGGGGGCTCCTATGGCTACACCTTC.

The CDR3 loop is CASSYRGEETQYF. The CDR3 nucleotides read TGTGCCAGCAGTTACAGGGGGGAAGAGACCCAGTACTTC. The chain uses TRBV5-4 and TRBJ2-5; 8 bases map to TRBD1. The CDR3 contains 13 residues. Germline trimming cut 5 bases from V and 3 bases from J; bases unmatched to any gene: 3. CDR1 is SGHNT and CDR2 is YYREEE in the germline V gene (reference sequence).